The clone carrying this T cell receptor (beta chain) was detected only a few times. What it binds is not known. The data were obtained in a study of T cells after yellow fever vaccination. Findings and limits, study-wide: Abundant bulk-derived clonotypes could contaminate FACS-sorted repertoires.

Each CDR3 protein is one row after TCRdb ran MiXCR on the 5' RACE reads. Altogether more than 300,000 distinct CDR3 sequences are present, 3.5% to 4.5% being singletons, with the ten largest covering just under 20%. V lost 6 bases and J 7 bases, leaving 13 bases between the germline ends. The germline gives CDR1 MNHEY, CDR2 SVGAGI. This CDR3 comprises 13 residues. This receptor was obtained from a young man who received the YFV17D yellow fever vaccine. V gene TRBV6-5 combines with J gene TRBJ1-5; weak D call: TRBD1 (6 bases). The sample was PBMCs, taken 15 days after the yellow fever booster vaccination. CDR3 sequence: CASSTGAEQPQHF. The CDR3 DNA follows: TGTGCCAGCAGCACGGGGGCTGAGCAGCCCCAGCATTTT.